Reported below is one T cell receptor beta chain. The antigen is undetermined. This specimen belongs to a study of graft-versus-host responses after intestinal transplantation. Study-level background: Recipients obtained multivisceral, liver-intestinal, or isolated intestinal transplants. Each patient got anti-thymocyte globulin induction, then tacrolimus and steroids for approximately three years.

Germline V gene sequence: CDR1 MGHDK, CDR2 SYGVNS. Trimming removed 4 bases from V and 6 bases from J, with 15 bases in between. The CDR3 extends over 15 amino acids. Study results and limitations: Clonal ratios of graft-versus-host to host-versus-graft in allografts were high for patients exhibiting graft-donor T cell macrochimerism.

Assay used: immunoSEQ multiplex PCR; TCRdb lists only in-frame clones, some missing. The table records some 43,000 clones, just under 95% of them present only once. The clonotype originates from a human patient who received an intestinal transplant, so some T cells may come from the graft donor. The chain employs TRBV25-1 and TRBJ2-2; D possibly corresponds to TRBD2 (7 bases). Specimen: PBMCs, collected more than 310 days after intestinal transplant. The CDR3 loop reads CASSGGGQGPGELFF. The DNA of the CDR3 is TGTGCCAGCAGTGGGGGGGGCCAGGGTCCCGGGGAGCTGTTTTTT.